This note documents a single T cell receptor (beta chain) sequence. The target of this receptor is not known. Per-base qualities were not stored, and no clone one base away is much larger. Participants in the prospective study were aged roughly 18 to 89 years, lived in about two dozen United States geographic areas, and enrolled through a virtual design. Cohort assignment in the prospective study relied on participant-reported clinical history from a screening survey and a study questionnaire. Mobile phlebotomists in the prospective study collected whole blood, serum and a nasopharyngeal or oropharyngeal swab from every participant. Additional blood draws and questionnaires over an approximately two-month period could optionally be provided by prospective study participants. Before DNA extraction, prospective study blood samples were shipped either frozen or at room temperature. This entry belongs to a study of blood T cell repertoires in COVID-19 (dated by TCRdb to the early 2020s). In terms of the full investigation: For ImmuneRACE Cohort 3, a participant was defined as recovered based on two consecutive negative NP/OP PCR tests, clearance by a healthcare professional, or resolution of symptoms. The repertoires were made available in a free public database intended to serve as a resource for research on the immune response to SARS-CoV-2. Deeply sampled blood TCRbeta repertoires from subjects exposed to, actively infected with, or recovered from COVID-19 were included in the dataset. The prospective study material was composed of cDNA or gDNA derived from T cells, B-cell-depleted T cells, or PBMCs. Where HLA class I and class II types were available, the types were taken from metadata supplied by the sample provider, not from assay-based typing. Samples covering the acute and convalescent phases of COVID-19 were provided by collaborators in the United States, Italy and Spain. A de-identified subject ID, COVID-19 status, age in years and sex were almost always included in the sample metadata. The samples were drawn from the first 160 participants of the ongoing ImmuneRACE study and from 950 to 1,500 subjects provided by 6 global collaborators. The paper as a whole reports these results and caveats: Clinical and demographic metadata were provided uncurated, with the amount varying by source and participant.

TCRbeta CDR3 regions were amplified from genomic DNA by means of the immunoSEQ Assay, a bias-controlled multiplex PCR. The study's own analysis went as follows. Within the assay, amplification of reference gene primers was used to estimate how many nucleated cells each sample contained. To quantify the absolute abundance of each unique TCRbeta CDR3 rearrangement, sequence reads were collapsed and filtered. For each sample, productive Simpson clonality was calculated by taking the square root of Simpson's diversity index across productive rearrangements. Held by TCRdb, this immuneACCESS table contains in-frame sequences only and omits some clones. Under half of the omission traces to an unresolved V gene where checked; the cause of the rest is unknown. The V and J calls and clone size were taken over from that table, and D and trimming were inferred from the DNA. The sample yields 200,000 to 250,000 clones; approximately 87% were counted once. Over 3% of the sample rests with the top ten.

The sequenced sample was PBMCs or T cells enriched from blood (not recorded which). The sequence was obtained from a woman aged 45-59 years in a cohort exposed to, infected with or recovered from COVID-19 (not recorded which).

At the DNA level, the sequence is TGCGCCAGCAGCTTGGCTAGCGTCATAGAGACCCAGTACTTC. It codes for CASSLASVIETQYF. The chain links TRBV5-1 with TRBJ2-5, with TRBD2 as a weak D call on 6 bases. The CDR3 runs 14 residues from the cysteine to the phenylalanine. Of all the DNA, just the CDR3 is kept, 42 bases in frame from base 1. CDR1 and CDR2 (SGHRS, YFSETQ) derive from the germline V gene. V drops 0 bases and J drops 4 bases, leaving 10 bases in between.